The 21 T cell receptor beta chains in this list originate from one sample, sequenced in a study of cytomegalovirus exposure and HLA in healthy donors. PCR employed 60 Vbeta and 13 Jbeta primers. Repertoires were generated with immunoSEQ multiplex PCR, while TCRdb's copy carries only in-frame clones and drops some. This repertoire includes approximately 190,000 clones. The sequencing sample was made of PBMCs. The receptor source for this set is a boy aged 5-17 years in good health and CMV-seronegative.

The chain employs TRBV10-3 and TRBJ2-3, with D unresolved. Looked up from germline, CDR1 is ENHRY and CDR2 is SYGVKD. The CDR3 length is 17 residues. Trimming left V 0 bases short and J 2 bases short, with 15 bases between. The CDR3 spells CAISESIGDFPTDTQYF. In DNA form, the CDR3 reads TGTGCCATCAGTGAGTCGATTGGCGACTTCCCCACAGATACGCAGTATTTT.

The CDR3 protein is CASSWGSGGGFYNEQFF. CDR3 DNA: TGCGCCAGCAGCTGGGGGTCGGGAGGGGGGTTTTACAATGAGCAGTTCTTC. The chain is built from TRBV5-1 and TRBJ2-1, with TRBD2 matching 8 bases. The trim removed 3 bases at V and 4 bases at J, leaving 12 bases unmatched. Germline V gene data show CDR1 as SGHRS and CDR2 as YFSETQ. The CDR3 extends over 17 amino acids.

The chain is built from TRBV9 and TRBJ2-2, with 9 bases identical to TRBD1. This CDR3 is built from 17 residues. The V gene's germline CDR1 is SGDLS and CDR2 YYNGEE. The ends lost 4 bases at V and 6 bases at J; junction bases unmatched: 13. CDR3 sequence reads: CASSLPPSDRGPGELFF. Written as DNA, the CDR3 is TGTGCCAGCAGCCTCCCCCCCTCGGACAGGGGTCCCGGGGAGCTGTTTTTT.

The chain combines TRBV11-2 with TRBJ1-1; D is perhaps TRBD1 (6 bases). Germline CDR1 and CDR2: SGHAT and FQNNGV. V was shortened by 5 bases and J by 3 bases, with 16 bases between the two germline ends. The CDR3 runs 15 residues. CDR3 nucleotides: TGTGCCAGCAGCCCAGTTTGGGGGCCCGACACTGAAGCTTTCTTT. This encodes CASSPVWGPDTEAFF.

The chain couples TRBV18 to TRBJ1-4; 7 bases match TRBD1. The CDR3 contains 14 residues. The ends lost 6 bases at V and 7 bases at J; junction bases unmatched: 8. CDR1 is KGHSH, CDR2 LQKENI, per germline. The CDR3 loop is CASSRDRAGEKLFF. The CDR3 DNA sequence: TGTGCCAGCTCTCGCGACAGGGCGGGTGAAAAACTGTTTTTT.

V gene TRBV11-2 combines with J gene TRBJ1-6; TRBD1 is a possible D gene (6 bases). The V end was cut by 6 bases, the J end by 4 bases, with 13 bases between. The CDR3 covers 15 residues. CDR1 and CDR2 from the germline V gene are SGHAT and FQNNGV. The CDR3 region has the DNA TGTGCCAGCAGACCGACAGGAAGTTATAATTCACCCCTCCACTTT. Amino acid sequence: CASRPTGSYNSPLHF.

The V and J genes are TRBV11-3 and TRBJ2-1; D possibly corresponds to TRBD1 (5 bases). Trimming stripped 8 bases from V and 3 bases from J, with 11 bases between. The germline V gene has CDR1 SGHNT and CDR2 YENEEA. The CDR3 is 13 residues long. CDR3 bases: TGTGCCAGCGGGCAGGGTTTCTACAATGAGCAGTTCTTC. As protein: CASGQGFYNEQFF. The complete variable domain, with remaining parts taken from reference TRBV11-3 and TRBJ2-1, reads EAGVVQSPRYKIIEKKQPVAFWCNPISGHNTLYWYLQNLGQGPELLIRYENEEAVDDSQLPKDRFSAERLKGVDSTLKIQPAELGDSAVYLCASGQGFYNEQFFGPGTRLTVL.

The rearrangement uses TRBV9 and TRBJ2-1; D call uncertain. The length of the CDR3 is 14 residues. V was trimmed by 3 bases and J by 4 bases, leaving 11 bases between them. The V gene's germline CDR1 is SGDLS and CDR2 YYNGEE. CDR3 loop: CASSERYQYNEQFF. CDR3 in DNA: TGTGCCAGCAGCGAGAGATATCAATACAATGAGCAGTTCTTC. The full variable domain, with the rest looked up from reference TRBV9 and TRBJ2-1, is DSGVTQTPKHLITATGQRVTLRCSPRSGDLSVYWYQQSLDQGLQFLIQYYNGEERAKGNILERFSAQQFPDLHSELNLSSLELGDSALYFCASSERYQYNEQFFGPGTRLTVL.

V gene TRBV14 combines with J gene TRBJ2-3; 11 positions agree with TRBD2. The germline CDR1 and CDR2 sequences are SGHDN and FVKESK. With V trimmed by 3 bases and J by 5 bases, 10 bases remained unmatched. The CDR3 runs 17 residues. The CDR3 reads CASSQALAGGPGDTQYF. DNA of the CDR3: TGTGCCAGCAGCCAGGCTTTAGCGGGGGGGCCTGGAGATACGCAGTATTTT.

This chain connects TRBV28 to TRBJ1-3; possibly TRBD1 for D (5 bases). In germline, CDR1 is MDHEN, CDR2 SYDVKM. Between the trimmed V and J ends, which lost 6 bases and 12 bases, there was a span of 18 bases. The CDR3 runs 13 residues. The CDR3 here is CASRTSKVGHIYF. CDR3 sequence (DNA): TGTGCCAGCAGGACGTCAAAAGTCGGACACATATATTTT.

The CDR3 nucleotides are TGTGCCAGTAGCCGAGGACAGGGTAGTACCCAGTACTTC. This codes for CASSRGQGSTQYF. This sequence joins TRBV19 and TRBJ2-5; 8 bases match TRBD1. In germline, CDR1 is LNHDA, CDR2 SQIVND (reference sequence). The CDR3 totals 13 residues. With 6 bases clipped from V and 8 bases from J, the junction kept 8 bases outside the gene matches. Variable domain in full (rest from reference TRBV19 and TRBJ2-5): DGGITQSPKYLFRKEGQNVTLSCEQNLNHDAMYWYRQDPGQGLRLIYYSQIVNDFQKGDIAEGYSVSREKKESFPLTVTSAQKNPTAFYLCASSRGQGSTQYFGPGTRLLVL.

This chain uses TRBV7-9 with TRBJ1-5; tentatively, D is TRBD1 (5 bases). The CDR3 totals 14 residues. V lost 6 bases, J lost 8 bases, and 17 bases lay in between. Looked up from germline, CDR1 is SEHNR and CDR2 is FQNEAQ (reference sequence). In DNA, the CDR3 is TGTGCCAGCAGTGACACTGACAGTGGAGAGCCCCAGCATTTT. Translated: CASSDTDSGEPQHF.

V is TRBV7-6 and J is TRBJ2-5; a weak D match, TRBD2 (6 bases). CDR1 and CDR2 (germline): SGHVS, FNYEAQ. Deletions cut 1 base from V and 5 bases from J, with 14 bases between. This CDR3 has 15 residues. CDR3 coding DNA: TGTGCCAGCAGCTTAGGGTGGAGGGAGACGGAGACCCAGTACTTC. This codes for CASSLGWRETETQYF.

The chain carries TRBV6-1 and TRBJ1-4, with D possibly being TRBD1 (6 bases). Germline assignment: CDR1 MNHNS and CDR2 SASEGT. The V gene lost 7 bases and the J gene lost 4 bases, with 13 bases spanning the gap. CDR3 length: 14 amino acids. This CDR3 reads CASTQGSVNEKLFF. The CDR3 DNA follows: TGTGCCAGCACCCAGGGGAGCGTTAATGAAAAACTGTTTTTT.

CDR3 coding DNA: TGTGCCAGTAGTAATCAACTAATTAACACCGGGGAGCTGTTTTTT. Translated: CASSNQLINTGELFF. This rearrangement joins TRBV19 to TRBJ2-2; D uncertain. Per the germline V gene, CDR1 is LNHDA and CDR2 is SQIVND (reference sequence). The V gene lost 4 bases and the J gene lost 2 bases, with 11 bases spanning the gap. The CDR3 has 15 residues.

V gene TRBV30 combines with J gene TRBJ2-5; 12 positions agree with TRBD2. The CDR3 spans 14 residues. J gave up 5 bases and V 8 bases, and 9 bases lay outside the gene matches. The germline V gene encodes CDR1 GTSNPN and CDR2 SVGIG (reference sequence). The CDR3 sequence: CAGLAGGARETQYF. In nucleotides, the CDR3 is TGTGCCGGGCTAGCGGGGGGGGCTAGGGAGACCCAGTACTTC.

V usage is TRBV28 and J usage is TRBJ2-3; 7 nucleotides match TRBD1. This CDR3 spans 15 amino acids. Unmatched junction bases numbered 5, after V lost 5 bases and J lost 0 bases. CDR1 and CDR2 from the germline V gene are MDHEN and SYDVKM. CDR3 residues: CASSPGTASTDTQYF. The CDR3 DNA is TGTGCCAGCAGTCCCGGGACAGCTAGCACAGATACGCAGTATTTT. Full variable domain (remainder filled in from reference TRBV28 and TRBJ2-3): DVKVTQSSRYLVKRTGEKVFLECVQDMDHENMFWYRQDPGLGLRLIYFSYDVKMKEKGDIPEGYSVSREKKERFSLILESASTNQTSMYLCASSPGTASTDTQYFGPGTRLTVL.

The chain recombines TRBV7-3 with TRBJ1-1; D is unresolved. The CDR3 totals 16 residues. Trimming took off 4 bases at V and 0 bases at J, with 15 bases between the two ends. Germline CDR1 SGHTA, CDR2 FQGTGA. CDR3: CASSSLPAGLNTEAFF. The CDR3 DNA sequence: TGTGCCAGCAGCTCCCTTCCAGCAGGATTGAACACTGAAGCTTTCTTT.

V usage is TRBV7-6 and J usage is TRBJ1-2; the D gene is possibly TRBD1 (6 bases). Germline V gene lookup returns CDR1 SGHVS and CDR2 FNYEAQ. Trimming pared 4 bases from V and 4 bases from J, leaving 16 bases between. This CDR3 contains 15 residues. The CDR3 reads CASSSVDSPVYGYTF. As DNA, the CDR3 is TGTGCCAGCAGCTCCGTGGACAGTCCGGTCTATGGCTACACCTTC.

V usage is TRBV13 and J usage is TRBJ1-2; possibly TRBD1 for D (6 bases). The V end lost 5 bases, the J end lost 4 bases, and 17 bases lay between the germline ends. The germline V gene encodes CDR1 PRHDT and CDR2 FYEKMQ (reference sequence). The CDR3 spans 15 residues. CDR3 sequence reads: CASSPRGGTVYGYTF. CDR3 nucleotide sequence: TGTGCCAGCAGCCCCCGAGGGGGAACCGTCTATGGCTACACCTTC.

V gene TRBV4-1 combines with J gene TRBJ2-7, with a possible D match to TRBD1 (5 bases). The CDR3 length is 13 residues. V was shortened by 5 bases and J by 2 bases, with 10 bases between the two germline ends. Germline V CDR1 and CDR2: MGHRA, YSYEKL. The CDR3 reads CASSMTVTYEQYF. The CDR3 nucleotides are TGCGCCAGCAGCATGACAGTTACCTACGAGCAGTACTTC.